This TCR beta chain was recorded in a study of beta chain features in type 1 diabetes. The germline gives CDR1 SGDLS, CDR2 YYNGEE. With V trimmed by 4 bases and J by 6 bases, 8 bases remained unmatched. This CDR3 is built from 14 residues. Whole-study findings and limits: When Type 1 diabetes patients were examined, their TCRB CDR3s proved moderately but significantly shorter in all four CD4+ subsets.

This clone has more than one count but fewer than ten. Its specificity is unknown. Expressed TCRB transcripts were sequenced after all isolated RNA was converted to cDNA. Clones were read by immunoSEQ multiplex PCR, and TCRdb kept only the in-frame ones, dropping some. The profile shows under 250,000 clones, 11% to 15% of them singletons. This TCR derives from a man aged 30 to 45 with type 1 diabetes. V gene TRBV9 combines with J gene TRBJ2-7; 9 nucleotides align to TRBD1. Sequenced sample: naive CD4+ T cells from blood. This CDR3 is CASSLGGQGSEQYF. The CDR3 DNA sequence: TGTGCCAGCAGCTTGGGGGGACAGGGCAGCGAGCAGTACTTC.